Shown below are 7 T cell receptor beta chains from a single sample sequenced in a study of cytomegalovirus exposure and HLA in healthy donors. PCR employed 60 Vbeta and 13 Jbeta primers. The method was immunoSEQ multiplex PCR; TCRdb's version includes in-frame clones alone and lacks a portion of them. The sample lists 170,000 or so clones, 60% to 85% occurring once. Sequencing used PBMCs. These receptors all come from a woman between 40 and 55 years old in good health and CMV-seronegative.

DNA for the CDR3: TGCAGCGGTGGGACAGGCTACGAGCAGTACTTC. Translating it yields CSGGTGYEQYF. The chain has TRBV29-1 and TRBJ2-7, with TRBD1 matching over 8 bases. The germline V gene has CDR1 SQVTM and CDR2 ANQGSEA. The CDR3 runs to 11 residues. The ends lost 7 bases at V and 3 bases at J; junction bases unmatched: 2.

This chain links TRBV19 with TRBJ1-5; TRBD1 matches 8 bases. With 8 bases clipped from V and 6 bases from J, the junction kept 6 bases outside the gene matches. The germline V gene encodes CDR1 LNHDA and CDR2 SQIVND (reference sequence). This CDR3 is 13 amino acids long. Here the CDR3 DNA reads TGTGCCAGTCAGACAGGGGAAGGTCAGCCCCAGCATTTT. Translation: CASQTGEGQPQHF.

This clone was seen a few times. The CDR3 protein is CASSSHFYEQYF. DNA of the CDR3: TGTGCCAGCAGCTCCCACTTCTACGAGCAGTACTTC. This rearrangement joins TRBV13 to TRBJ2-7; D not resolved. Germline V gives CDR1 PRHDT, CDR2 FYEKMQ (reference sequence). The germline V and J ends were trimmed by 4 bases and 3 bases, with 7 bases remaining between them. The CDR3 runs 12 residues.

The chain joins TRBV5-1 to TRBJ1-1; weak D call: TRBD1 (6 bases). V was shortened by 4 bases and J by 0 bases, with 19 bases between the two germline ends. This CDR3 has 17 residues. The germline gives CDR1 SGHRS, CDR2 YFSETQ. In DNA, the CDR3 is TGCGCCAGCAGCCTTGGAGGAACAGGGATAATGAACACTGAAGCTTTCTTT. Translating gives CASSLGGTGIMNTEAFF.

The chain links TRBV19 to TRBJ1-1, with D uncertain. Trimming cost V 5 bases and J 0 bases, with 10 bases left between them. The CDR3 covers 14 residues. CDR1 LNHDA and CDR2 SQIVND come from the germline V gene (reference sequence). The CDR3 here is CASSREVMNTEAFF. DNA for the CDR3: TGTGCCAGTAGTCGCGAGGTCATGAACACTGAAGCTTTCTTT. Full variable domain (remainder filled in from reference TRBV19 and TRBJ1-1): DGGITQSPKYLFRKEGQNVTLSCEQNLNHDAMYWYRQDPGQGLRLIYYSQIVNDFQKGDIAEGYSVSREKKESFPLTVTSAQKNPTAFYLCASSREVMNTEAFFGQGTRLTVV.

In this sample, this clone turned up once. The CDR3 region is CASSGIAGGRETQYF. Written as DNA, the CDR3 is TGTGCCAGCAGTGGAATAGCGGGGGGGCGAGAGACCCAGTACTTC. V usage is TRBV2 and J usage is TRBJ2-5, with TRBD2 identical over 11 bases. CDR3 length: 15 residues. Germline V gene data show CDR1 as SNHLY and CDR2 as FYNNEI. The V and J ends lost 4 bases and 4 bases, in that order; junction bases with no gene match: 5.

The rearrangement links TRBV7-2 to TRBJ2-6; 7 nucleotides line up with TRBD2. The CDR3 spans 17 residues. Germline V gene lookup returns CDR1 SGHTA and CDR2 FQGNSA. Trimming removed 1 base from V and 0 bases from J; junction bases left unmatched: 3. CDR3 protein: CASSLVGGSSGANVLTF. The CDR3 nucleotides read TGTGCCAGCAGCTTAGTAGGCGGGAGCTCTGGGGCCAACGTCCTGACTTTC.